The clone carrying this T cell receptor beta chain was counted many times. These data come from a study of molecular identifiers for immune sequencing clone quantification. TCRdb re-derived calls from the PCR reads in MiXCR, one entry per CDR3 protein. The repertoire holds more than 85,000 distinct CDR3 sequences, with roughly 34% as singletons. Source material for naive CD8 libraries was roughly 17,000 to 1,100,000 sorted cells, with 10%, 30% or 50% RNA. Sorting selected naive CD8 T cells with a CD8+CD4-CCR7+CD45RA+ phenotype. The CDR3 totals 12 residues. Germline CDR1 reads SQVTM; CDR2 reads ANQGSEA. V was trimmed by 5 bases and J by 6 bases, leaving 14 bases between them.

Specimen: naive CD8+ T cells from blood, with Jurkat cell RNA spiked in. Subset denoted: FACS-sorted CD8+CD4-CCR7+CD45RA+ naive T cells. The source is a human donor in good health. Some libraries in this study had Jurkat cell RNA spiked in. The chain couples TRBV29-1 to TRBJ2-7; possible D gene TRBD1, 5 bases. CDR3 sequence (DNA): TGCAGCGTTCCAGGGCCGGTCCCCGAGCAGTACTTC. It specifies CSVPGPVPEQYF.